This T cell receptor (beta chain) was captured in a study of cytomegalovirus exposure and HLA in healthy donors (dated by TCRdb to 2016 to 2017). Describing the broader study: In an earlier analysis of some 610 of the donors, 250 to 350 Gb of sequence data and 90 million to 120 million unique TCR beta sequences from about 190 million T cells were reported. An early release that covered roughly 600 HLA-typed donors contained around 300 gigabases of sequencing data and 65 million to 100 million unique TCR sequences. Among the 398 genotyped donors, around 81% belonged to the genetic ancestry cluster associated with self-reported Caucasian donors. The study aimed to test whether cataloging public T cell receptors could reveal signatures of past pathogen exposure. The study profiled the T cell repertoires of 550 to 700 subjects by immunosequencing and related them to cytomegalovirus serostatus. In addition to the first cohort of approximately 670 subjects, a separate validation cohort of about 120 different subjects was used. The study combined high-throughput TCR immunosequencing, statistical association of individual TCRs with disease status, and machine learning to predict cytomegalovirus infection status. A later analysis re-examined previously published TCR beta repertoires from more than 600 donors and added high-resolution HLA genotyping to investigate patterns of TCR occurrence. The later analysis used no new phenotypic data to find candidate immune exposures, relying instead on TCR beta sequences and their occurrence across donors. An earlier analysis of around 640 of the donors used high-throughput TCR beta sequencing to judge whether each TCR beta V gene segment behaved as functional or pseudogenic. Donor age, sex, ethnicity and CMV serostatus were compiled together with the repertoire data. A later genetic analysis used genome-wide SNP genotypes for about 55% of the 666 donors, treating that subset as a discovery cohort. Every repertoire in the discovery cohort had been generated on one and the same sequencing platform. Both class I and class II loci were covered by HLA typing, at four-digit resolution. Typing coverage differed by locus: A, B, C, DRB1 and DQB1 were typed in roughly 629-630 donors, DQA1 in around 500, DPA1 in around 600, and DPB1 in 472. Roughly 5 DR-DQ haplotypes were handled as single units for association and clustering because linkage in the cohort was strong. Across around 400 genotyped donors of the cohort, an average of about 220,000 unique TCR beta nucleotide sequences per donor were sequenced, and roughly 18% of those sequences were non-productive. The paper's findings and limits, for the study overall: Linkage disequilibrium might explain the correlated functional status among segregating V segments, but an unknown experimental factor could not be ruled out. Because some donors lacked HLA typing at each locus, the association tests relied only on the typed subset. Compared with the roughly 710-donor mean, donors in an Asian-associated ancestry cluster had fewer N-insertions in productive TCRs, according to a later genetic analysis. In vitro tests confirmed that a few of the cytomegalovirus-associated TCR beta chains recognize cytomegalovirus antigens. Across donors, most TCR sequences were observed very rarely, whereas some public TCRs were present in many individuals. A later analysis associated 15,000 to 20,000 TCR beta sequences with specific HLA alleles at a false discovery rate of 0.05. In this cohort, only TCR beta chains were sequenced, and detectable features were limited by the absence of alpha or paired-chain data. For the cohort, immune exposure information was limited to CMV serostatus. Broadly in line with IMGT annotations, most TCR beta V segments showed up in productive rearrangements about 90% or about 30% of the time in an earlier analysis of around 550 of the donors. According to a later analysis, TCR association rates differed among HLA loci, with DRB1 alleles showing the most associated TCRs and HLA-C alleles showing the fewest. In a later analysis, HLA-associated TCR beta chains showed more clonal expansion and lower generation probabilities than non-associated chains that were equally common. V-gene and J-gene trimming of TCR beta chains was associated with a missense DCLRE1C variant in a later genetic analysis, and the association was replicated in an independent cohort. According to the authors, the approach could potentially be generalized to other disease states and immunological phenotypes. A later analysis found that most CMV-associated TCR beta chains appeared HLA-restricted, with HLA associations seemingly driven largely by CMV exposure. The classifier was reported to diagnose cytomegalovirus status with high specificity and sensitivity in both the original cohort and the validation cohort. The 87-base-pair reads could not distinguish some IMGT-functional V segments, including TRBV6-2 and TRBV6-3, so those segments were excluded. A total of roughly 160 TCR beta chains were listed by the study as associated with cytomegalovirus. The presence/absence analyses assumed that sequencing depth was roughly uniform across donors, and that assumption may not be true. A further reported finding was that TCR beta sequences accurately predicted the HLA-A and HLA-B alleles for most subjects in the first cohort. A later analysis reported that several top co-occurrence clusters appeared linked to parvovirus B19, influenza, CMV and Epstein-Barr virus. When HLA alleles, especially DR and DQ, strongly co-occurred, attributing TCR associations to individual alleles was difficult. A cluster of highly shared sequence variants was judged likely to represent a technical artifact of the sequencing pipeline. Because counts were too low, about 18 rarely observed V segments, including chromosome 9 orphons, were excluded from the earlier analysis of 500 to 700 of the donors.

The cohort comprised some 700 healthy bone marrow donors. Cohort members were all nominally healthy when sampled, although unrecorded immune exposures were likely present. The donor was CMV seronegative and was included in the group of 352 seronegative cohort members. A peripheral blood sample was collected from each donor, and TCR beta sequencing was performed on peripheral blood mononuclear cells. The Qiagen DNeasy Blood Extraction Kit was used to extract genomic DNA from the blood cell samples. The method behind the library was the immunoSEQ multiplex PCR assay. The multiplex PCR relied on a mix of 60 forward primers for TCR Vbeta segments and 13 reverse primers for TCR Jbeta segments. A multiplex PCR assay on genomic DNA amplified the CDR3 region of rearranged TCR beta genes. On the Illumina HiSeq System, the amplified TCR beta libraries were sequenced as 87-base-pair reads. In the authors' own workflow: In a later analysis, approximately 74 million unique TCR beta chains were counted across the approximately 620 repertoires, and approximately 11 million of these chains were shared by at least two donors. Raw reads were error-corrected and collapsed into unique sequences with a nearest-neighbor algorithm that merged closely related sequences to remove PCR and sequencing errors. Alignment of CDR3 sequences to IMGT reference sequences was used to assign V, D and J gene segments. Each retained sequence needed at least a six-nucleotide match to both a V gene segment and a J gene segment. Rearrangements were classified as productive when the CDR3 lacked stop codons and remained in frame with V and J, and all other rearrangements were classified as non-productive. Following IMGT convention, CDR3 was defined as the stretch from the second conserved V-encoded cysteine up to the conserved J-encoded phenylalanine. Sequences without an unambiguous match to a single V gene segment were excluded from the earlier analysis of several hundred of the donors. An earlier analysis of several hundred of the donors classified V segments as functional when productive rearrangements were above 56.7% and as segregating when the standard deviation between donors was above 5%. A statistical classification framework was built to diagnose cytomegalovirus status from the catalog of TCR beta chain sequences. In a later analysis, V and J genes were assigned by comparing TCR nucleotide sequences against IMGT/GENE-DB human TR gene sequences. The TCRdist pipeline was used in a later analysis to assign CDR3 sequences and most-parsimonious VDJ recombination scenarios. A later analysis defined each TCR beta chain by its CDR3 amino acid sequence plus V-gene family, and excluded reads lacking a unique V-gene family. To address suspected cross-contamination and a sequencing artifact, a later analysis removed approximately 590 highly shared, low-generation-probability nucleotide sequences. A later analysis calculated a clonal expansion index for each public chain from normalized within-repertoire ranks of inferred template counts. A later analysis computed generation probabilities with a VDJ recombination model fitted to out-of-frame rearrangements, and checked the results against IGoR. In a later analysis, TCR-TCR, TCR-HLA and TCR-CMV co-occurrence was scored with hypergeometric tests, and a repertoire-size bias correction was applied to TCR pairs. To estimate false discovery rates, a later analysis permuted the HLA or CMV assignments 20 times. In a later analysis, co-occurring TCRs were grouped using DBSCAN, and TCRdist sequence similarity was added for clustering within HLA-allele-positive subsets. For co-occurrence clustering, repertoires with fewer than 30,000 or more than 120,000 public chains were excluded, along with roughly 5 repertoires with anomalous nucleotide sharing. TCRdb carries this immuneACCESS record with in-frame sequences only. Its versions omit some clonotypes, under half of them owing to an unresolved V gene in the studies checked, with the rest unexplained. V, J and clone size are those of that table, while D and trimming were read from the DNA. In this sample the table shows 100,000 to 150,000 clones, about 78% of which occur a single time. Of the sample, more than 3% is held by the ten largest clones.

Relative to germline, V is 2 bases shorter and J is 1 base shorter, with 9 bases between their ends. CDR1 and CDR2, looked up from the germline V gene (reference sequence), are MNHEY and SMNVEV. The CDR3 runs 14 amino acids, cysteine and phenylalanine included. The sequence is cut down to CDR3 DNA, 42 bases in frame from base 1. With regard to this clone: Its antigen target is currently unknown. No much larger clonotype is one base removed from it; base qualities were not supplied.

This sequence originates from a man aged 30-40 years in good health and CMV-seronegative. The sample consisted of PBMCs. Recombination connected TRBV27 to TRBJ2-7; confidence is insufficient to name the D gene. CDR3 region: CASSLIPSSYEQYF. In nucleotides, the sequence is TGTGCCAGCAGTTTAATTCCCAGTTCCTACGAGCAGTACTTC.